One and the same sample provided the 2 T cell receptor beta chains below, sequenced in a study of blood T cells in healthy people across ages. Through a sample-barcoded 5' primer and a J-beta primer mix, a second PCR was run for roughly 6 to 12 cycles. TCRdb recomputed calls from the 5' RACE reads with MiXCR, one row per CDR3 protein. The table includes about 1,400,000 distinct CDR3 sequences, roughly 40% detected once. Sequencing was done on a sample of blood. The receptor source for this set is a woman aged 18-29 years in good health.

The chain links TRBV6-2 or TRBV6-3 to TRBJ2-7; D is unclear. Germline V gene sequence: CDR1 MNHEY, CDR2 SVGEGT. V lost 2 bases and J lost 6, with 14 bases in between. The CDR3 sequence is 14 residues long. CDR3 sequence: CASSYSPTDAEQYF. The CDR3 DNA follows: TGTGCCAGCAGTTACAGCCCCACGGACGCCGAGCAGTACTTC.

In this sample, this clonotype turned up once. This rearrangement joins TRBV28 to TRBJ1-3; D ambiguous. Trimming removed 5 bases from V and 8 bases from J, with 13 bases in between. The CDR3 is 13 residues long. Germline V gene sequence: CDR1 MDHEN, CDR2 SYDVKM. The CDR3 sequence: CASSVTPKDTIYF. The CDR3 bases are TGTGCCAGCAGTGTAACCCCTAAGGACACCATATATTTT.